This TCR beta chain was sequenced in a study of shared T cell receptors in the human thymus (dated by TCRdb to about 2021). Concerning the study at large: The study investigated the way shared, self-reactive T-cell receptor alpha chains are produced in the human thymus.

Library construction relied on the immunoSEQ multiplex PCR assay. TCRdb's version of the immuneACCESS table is confined to in-frame rearrangements and falls short of the full clone set. An unresolved V gene accounts for under half of the shortfall where checked; the remainder is of unknown origin. For this sample the table gives some 660,000 clones, of which more than 75% were detected only once. Just under 0.0095% of the sample is held by the ten biggest clonotypes. CDR1 is given as SGHTS and CDR2 as YDEGEE, both from the germline V gene. Including the terminal cysteine and phenylalanine, the CDR3 comprises 15 residues. The CDR3 DNA has 45 bases and is translated from base 1. The junction shows trimming of 1 base on V and 8 bases on J, and the gene matches do not reach 9 bases of it. A single count supports this clone. This receptor's antigen is unknown. No qualities accompany the bases; no much larger clone lies one base away.

A further study also used this sample, focusing on human thymus T cells. Taken from the second paper: In Finland, the donors were immunologically healthy infants who were having open corrective cardiac surgery for congenital heart defects. The thymus tissue came from surgical resects taken out during corrective cardiac surgery. Biased V and J gene segment usage appeared to be present in both thymic and peripheral blood repertoires. The related research reported highly overlapping thymic TCR repertoires among unrelated individuals. The study described the TCR alpha and beta repertoires in fewer than 10 infant thymus samples and four matching peripheral blood samples. Donor ages ranging from about 6 to 250 days were recorded, and more than five male and a couple of female infants were included in the cohort. After being mechanically released from the tissue, thymocytes were kept at -70 degrees C in pellets of about 8.5-34 million cells. A QIAsymphony instrument was used to extract genomic DNA from the frozen cell pellets. TCRB and TCRAD loci were amplified from a standardized quantity of quality-controlled genomic DNA using the immunoSEQ multiplex PCR assay. The V(D)J region was spanned by amplicons of a length sufficient to cover the CDR3 and to identify V and J genes. Amplicon sequencing was performed on an Illumina platform through the commercial immunoSEQ service. Corrections for primer bias and sequencing errors followed previously described methods, while TCRAD and TCRB definitions were based on the IMGT database. The repertoires were analysed using immunoSEQ Analyzer 3.0 and VDJTools for basic statistics, V/J segment usage, diversity estimates, rarefaction and pairwise overlap. To estimate diversity, the Chao1, ChaoE, Efron-Thisted, Shannon and inverse Simpson indices were applied, and diversity was also estimated on datasets down-sampled to the smallest sample. Repertoire overlap was assessed by strict matching of CDR3 nucleotide sequence, V gene and J gene, and clustering was done by Jaccard-based multidimensional scaling. On average, thymus samples gave 750,000 to 1,000,000 unique TCRB clonotypes, whereas blood samples gave 80,000 to 85,000.

The chain is made from TRBV5-8 and TRBJ2-7; TRBD2 aligns with 10 central bases. Sequencing input: thymocytes. The origin of this receptor is a boy in the first two years of life with a congenital heart defect. Donor details come from another sample of the same person, matched by shared clones. The nucleotide sequence is TGTGCCAGCAGCTTGAAACTAGCGGGGTCTATCAAGCAGTACTTC. This codes for CASSLKLAGSIKQYF. Where the CDR3 stops, the reference TRBV5-8 and TRBJ2-7 genes take over; the full variable domain is EAGVTQSPTHLIKTRGQQATLRCSPISGHTSVYWYQQALGLGLQFLLWYDEGEERNRGNFPPRFSGRQFPNYSSELNVNALELEDSALYLCASSLKLAGSIKQYFGPGTRLTVT.